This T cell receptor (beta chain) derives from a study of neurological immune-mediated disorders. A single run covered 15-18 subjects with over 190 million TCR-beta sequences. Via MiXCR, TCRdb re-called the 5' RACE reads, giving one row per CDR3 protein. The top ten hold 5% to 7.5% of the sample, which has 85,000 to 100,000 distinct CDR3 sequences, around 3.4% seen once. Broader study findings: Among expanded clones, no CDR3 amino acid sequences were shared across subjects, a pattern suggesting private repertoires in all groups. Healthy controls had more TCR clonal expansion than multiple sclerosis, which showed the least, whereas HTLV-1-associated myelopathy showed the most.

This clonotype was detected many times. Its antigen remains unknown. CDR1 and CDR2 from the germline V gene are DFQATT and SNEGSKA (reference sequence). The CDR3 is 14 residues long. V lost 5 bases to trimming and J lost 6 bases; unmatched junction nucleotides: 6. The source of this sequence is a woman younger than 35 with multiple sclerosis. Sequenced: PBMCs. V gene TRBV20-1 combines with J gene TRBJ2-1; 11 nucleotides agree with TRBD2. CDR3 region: CSAFSGGAINEQFF. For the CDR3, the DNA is TGCAGTGCTTTTAGCGGGGGGGCCATCAATGAGCAGTTCTTC.